The 5 T cell receptor beta chains listed next were all sequenced from one sample in a study of cytomegalovirus exposure and HLA in healthy donors. In the PCR, 60 Vbeta and 13 Jbeta primers were used. Sequencing used immunoSEQ multiplex PCR; TCRdb keeps in-frame clones, though not all of them. This sample has 110,000 to 150,000 clones, with 75% to 80% found just once. The sample consisted of PBMCs. The receptors were gathered from a woman between 18 and 30 years old in good health and CMV-seropositive.

The chain has TRBV6-1 and TRBJ1-5; D ambiguous. There are 14 residues in the CDR3. V shed 5 bases and J shed 3 bases, with 11 bases lying between them. Germline CDR1 and CDR2: MNHNS and SASEGT. The CDR3 DNA reads TGTGCCAGCAGTCCCGACATCAACAATCAGCCCCAGCATTTT. Encoded protein: CASSPDINNQPQHF.

The V and J genes are TRBV19 and TRBJ2-6; D unresolved. Deletions cut 1 base from V and 0 bases from J, with 4 bases between. Germline V lookup: CDR1 LNHDA, CDR2 SQIVND (reference sequence). This CDR3 is built from 15 residues. The CDR3 DNA reads as TGTGCCAGTAGTATAGTCAGCTCTGGGGCCAACGTCCTGACTTTC. It encodes CASSIVSSGANVLTF. Using reference TRBV19 and TRBJ2-6 for the parts outside the CDR3, the full variable domain is DGGITQSPKYLFRKEGQNVTLSCEQNLNHDAMYWYRQDPGQGLRLIYYSQIVNDFQKGDIAEGYSVSREKKESFPLTVTSAQKNPTAFYLCASSIVSSGANVLTFGAGSRLTVL.

This chain joins TRBV11-3 and TRBJ1-1, with unresolved D. This CDR3 region has 16 residues. CDR1 and CDR2 from the germline V gene are SGHNT and YENEEA. V lost 2 bases and J 3 bases, leaving 16 bases between the germline ends. The DNA of the CDR3 is TGTGCCAGCAGCTTATCAGGAGGAACTTTGGACACTGAAGCTTTCTTT. It encodes CASSLSGGTLDTEAFF.

The chain carries TRBV10-1 and TRBJ1-2, with D perhaps TRBD1 (6 bases). Germline assignment: CDR1 WNHNN and CDR2 SYGVQD (reference sequence). V dropped 5 bases and J dropped 6 bases, with 13 bases sitting between them. This CDR3 region has 13 residues. CDR3: CASSPTGRHGYTF. The CDR3 region has the DNA TGCGCCAGCAGTCCAACAGGGCGGCATGGCTACACCTTC.

V gene TRBV28 combines with J gene TRBJ1-2, with 9 bases that match TRBD1. Germline V gene lookup returns CDR1 MDHEN and CDR2 SYDVKM. The CDR3 runs 18 residues. V lost 5 bases and J lost 4; bases outside the gene matches: 17. The CDR3, as DNA: TGTGCCAGCAGTCCGTTACCCCTGGGGACAGGGTTGGCCTATGGCTACACCTTC. This translates into CASSPLPLGTGLAYGYTF.